A selection of T cell receptor beta chains follows, all from one sample in a study of blood T cell repertoires in COVID-19. Sequencing used immunoSEQ multiplex PCR; TCRdb keeps in-frame clones, though not all of them. Of 250,000 to 300,000 clones listed, 75% to 90% were seen once; the top ten hold roughly 4.5%. Sequences were obtained from peripheral blood. The receptors were gathered from a man between 60 and 70 years old who had recovered from COVID-19. The CDR3 runs from the conserved cysteine through the conserved F or W. A D gene is named only where the DNA matches it firmly. Only some rows state a clone size, as once, few, many or a class for expanded clones.

abundance	v_gene	j_gene	d_gene	CDR3aa	CDR3nt
NA	TRBV5-1	TRBJ2-3	NA	CASSLVGRDTDTQYF	TGCGCCAGCAGCTTAGTTGGCAGGGACACAGATACGCAGTATTTT
NA	TRBV5-1	TRBJ2-7	NA	CASSLDGTSWEQYF	TGCGCCAGCAGCTTGGATGGGACAAGTTGGGAGCAGTACTTC
NA	TRBV6-5	TRBJ2-1	TRBD2	CASRGTSGGSEQFF	TGTGCCAGCAGGGGGACTAGCGGGGGTAGTGAGCAGTTCTTC
few	TRBV2	TRBJ2-7	NA	CASSQDSTTYEQYF	TGTGCCAGCAGCCAGGACAGTACAACCTACGAGCAGTACTTC
NA	TRBV5-1	TRBJ2-2	NA	CASSWGGGNPAGELFF	TGCGCCAGCAGCTGGGGCGGCGGGAACCCCGCCGGGGAGCTGTTTTTT
NA	TRBV5-1	TRBJ2-5	TRBD2	CASSVTSGREKTQYF	TGCGCCAGCAGCGTGACTAGCGGGAGGGAGAAGACCCAGTACTTC
NA	TRBV12-3/TRBV12-4	TRBJ1-1	NA	CASSFTVNTEAFF	TGTGCCAGCAGTTTTACGGTAAACACTGAAGCTTTCTTT
few	TRBV5-1	TRBJ1-5	TRBD1	CASSLAGTGQPQHF	TGCGCCAGCAGCTTGGCCGGGACAGGGCAGCCCCAGCATTTT
NA	TRBV28	TRBJ2-1	NA	CASTVPPRNEQFF	TGTGCCAGCACGGTACCACCGAGAAATGAGCAGTTCTTC
once	TRBV30	TRBJ1-3	NA	CAWTRVPNSGNTIYF	TGTGCCTGGACGAGGGTTCCCAACTCTGGAAACACCATATATTTT
NA	TRBV5-1	TRBJ2-5	TRBD2	CASSLEAAGGRETQYF	TGCGCCAGCAGCTTGGAAGCCGCGGGGGGGCGGGAGACCCAGTACTTC
NA	TRBV11-3	TRBJ2-1	TRBD2	CASSRLTSGAENEQFF	TGTGCCAGCAGCCGCTTGACTAGCGGGGCCGAGAATGAGCAGTTCTTC
NA	TRBV5-1	TRBJ1-4	NA	CASSIGTGKEKLFF	TGCGCCAGCAGCATAGGAACAGGGAAAGAAAAACTGTTTTTT
NA	TRBV7-8	TRBJ2-7	TRBD1	CASSPRTGSSYEQYF	TGTGCCAGCAGCCCTCGGACAGGGAGCTCCTACGAGCAGTACTTC
NA	TRBV14	TRBJ2-7	NA	CASSQAYEQYF	TGTGCCAGCAGCCAAGCTTACGAGCAGTACTTC
NA	TRBV12-3/TRBV12-4	TRBJ1-2	NA	CASSGTRNYGYTF	TGTGCCAGCAGTGGGACACGCAACTATGGCTACACCTTC
few	TRBV2	TRBJ1-5	TRBD1	CASNDRVNQPQHF	TGTGCCAGCAACGACAGGGTCAATCAGCCCCAGCATTTT
NA	TRBV5-4	TRBJ2-6	NA	CASSPSTRRSGANVLTF	TGTGCCAGCAGCCCTAGTACACGTCGATCTGGGGCCAACGTCCTGACTTTC
NA	TRBV11-3	TRBJ2-5	TRBD2	CASSRDGGSLETQYF	TGTGCCAGCAGCCGCGACGGGGGGTCTTTAGAGACCCAGTACTTC
NA	TRBV7-7	TRBJ2-7	TRBD1	CASSTGTGTYEQYF	TGTGCCAGCAGCACCGGGACAGGAACCTACGAGCAGTACTTC
NA	TRBV19	TRBJ2-3	TRBD2	CASSGTSGRADTQYF	TGTGCCAGTAGTGGGACTAGCGGGAGGGCGGATACGCAGTATTTT
NA	TRBV28	TRBJ1-1	TRBD1	CASAQRDRGLRSEAFF	TGTGCCAGCGCCCAAAGGGACAGGGGCCTCCGAAGTGAAGCTTTCTTT
NA	TRBV3-1/TRBV3-2	TRBJ2-5	NA	CASSQGQVNQETQYF	TGTGCCAGCAGCCAAGGACAGGTAAACCAAGAGACCCAGTACTTC
NA	TRBV10-2	TRBJ1-1	NA	CASSEGRDGGTGTEAFF	TGCGCCAGCAGTGAGGGTAGGGACGGGGGAACCGGCACTGAAGCTTTCTTT
NA	TRBV7-9	TRBJ2-5	TRBD2	CASSLALAGTETQYF	TGTGCCAGCAGCTTAGCACTAGCGGGGACAGAGACCCAGTACTTC
once	TRBV11-2	TRBJ1-1	NA	CASSLERGVAEAFF	TGTGCCAGCAGCTTAGAACGGGGGGTCGCTGAAGCTTTCTTT
NA	TRBV14	TRBJ2-5	TRBD1	CASSLRDRGETQYF	TGTGCCAGCAGCCTCCGGGACAGGGGTGAGACCCAGTACTTC
NA	TRBV25-1	TRBJ2-1	TRBD2	CASSTSGTYNEQFF	TGTGCCAGCTCGACTAGCGGGACCTACAATGAGCAGTTCTTC
NA	TRBV19	TRBJ2-7	NA	CASSIALGGNYEQYF	TGTGCCAGTAGTATAGCCCTAGGGGGAAACTACGAGCAGTACTTC
NA	TRBV19	TRBJ2-3	TRBD1	CASSAQPGQGRADTQYF	TGTGCCAGTAGTGCGCAACCCGGACAGGGGAGGGCAGATACGCAGTATTTT
NA	TRBV6-5	TRBJ2-1	NA	CASSSPGTSIYNEQFF	TGTGCCAGCAGTTCCCCAGGCACCTCCATTTACAATGAGCAGTTCTTC
NA	TRBV11-1	TRBJ2-7	NA	CASSFSDGAYEQYF	TGTGCCAGCAGCTTTTCAGACGGGGCCTACGAGCAGTACTTC
NA	TRBV11-2	TRBJ2-2	NA	CASSLDPGAGELFF	TGTGCCAGCAGCTTAGACCCAGGCGCCGGGGAGCTGTTTTTT
once	TRBV19	TRBJ1-2	TRBD1	CASSSSNAGGGGYTF	TGTGCCAGTAGTTCGAGTAACGCAGGGGGCGGTGGCTACACCTTC
NA	TRBV19	TRBJ2-3	TRBD2	CASSIAASGFSDTQYF	TGTGCCAGTAGTATAGCGGCTAGCGGGTTCTCAGATACGCAGTATTTT
NA	TRBV5-1	TRBJ2-1	TRBD1	CASSFGQAGNYNEQFF	TGCGCCAGCAGCTTCGGACAGGCCGGAAACTACAATGAGCAGTTCTTC
NA	TRBV28	TRBJ1-2	NA	CASGPSRGYTF	TGTGCCAGCGGCCCGTCGAGGGGCTACACCTTC
few	TRBV19	TRBJ1-1	NA	CASSTQGSRVVEAFF	TGTGCCAGTAGTACACAAGGGTCCAGGGTGGTAGAAGCTTTCTTT
NA	TRBV30	TRBJ1-5	NA	CAWSGDISNQPQHF	TGTGCCTGGAGTGGGGACATTAGCAATCAGCCCCAGCATTTT
NA	TRBV6-6	TRBJ2-1	TRBD2	CASSQSGRGGLYNEQFF	TGTGCCAGCAGTCAGTCCGGGAGGGGAGGACTCTACAATGAGCAGTTCTTC
once	TRBV6-4	TRBJ1-2	NA	CASSDHPGNGYTF	TGTGCCAGCAGTGATCATCCGGGGAATGGCTACACCTTC
few	TRBV5-5	TRBJ1-5	NA	CASRPTAVGQPQHF	TGTGCCAGCAGGCCGACAGCCGTCGGTCAGCCCCAGCATTTT
NA	TRBV5-4	TRBJ2-1	NA	CASSLIGRRDNEQFF	TGTGCCAGCAGCTTGATAGGGAGGAGGGACAATGAGCAGTTCTTC
NA	TRBV5-5	TRBJ1-2	TRBD1	CASSAPGTGATNYGYTF	TGTGCCAGCAGTGCCCCCGGGACAGGGGCCACTAACTATGGCTACACCTTC
NA	TRBV6-5	TRBJ1-2	TRBD1	CASRMGQFYGYTF	TGTGCCAGCAGAATGGGACAGTTCTATGGCTACACCTTC
few	TRBV5-1	TRBJ2-7	NA	CASSLLPGGPPTPF	TGCGCCAGCAGCTTGTTGCCAGGGGGGCCCCCTACCCCCTTC
NA	TRBV7-2	TRBJ2-1	NA	CASVRGGGLGNEQFF	TGTGCCAGCGTCCGTGGTGGGGGCTTGGGCAATGAGCAGTTCTTC
NA	TRBV29-1	TRBJ2-7	TRBD1	CSVVGGQGSSYEQYF	TGCAGCGTTGTCGGGGGACAGGGAAGCTCCTACGAGCAGTACTTC
NA	TRBV10-2	TRBJ2-5	TRBD1	CASSKQGFGQETQYF	TGCGCCAGCAGTAAACAGGGGTTTGGGCAAGAGACCCAGTACTTC
NA	TRBV4-2	TRBJ2-2	TRBD2	CASSQGERGGTTGELFF	TGTGCCAGCAGCCAAGGAGAACGGGGGGGCACCACCGGGGAGCTGTTTTTT
NA	TRBV27	TRBJ1-2	TRBD1	CASRRGQGNYGYTF	TGTGCCAGCAGAAGGGGACAGGGCAACTATGGCTACACCTTC
NA	TRBV27	TRBJ1-2	NA	CASSPGGAPTKGYTF	TGTGCCAGCAGTCCTGGAGGGGCCCCGACAAAAGGCTACACCTTC
NA	TRBV18	TRBJ2-7	NA	CASSSRDSYEQYF	TGTGCCAGCTCCTCACGGGACTCCTACGAGCAGTACTTC